This passage covers 18 T cell receptor beta chains from one sample sequenced in a study of cytomegalovirus exposure and HLA in healthy donors. PCR employed 60 Vbeta and 13 Jbeta primers. Only in-frame clones appear in the TCRdb table, and some are missing; sequencing was by immunoSEQ multiplex PCR. Of 100,000 to 150,000 clones listed, 83% were seen once; the top ten hold about 1.6%. Sample: PBMCs. These receptors originate from a man aged 35 to 55 in good health and CMV-seronegative.

V gene TRBV2 combines with J gene TRBJ1-6; TRBD1 might be the D (6 bases). Trimming pared 6 bases from V and 6 bases from J, leaving 15 bases between. Germline V gene data show CDR1 as SNHLY and CDR2 as FYNNEI. This CDR3 has 15 amino acids. The CDR3 is CASRLRQEFNSPLHF. The CDR3 nucleotides are TGTGCCAGCAGGTTGAGACAGGAGTTTAATTCACCCCTCCACTTT.

This sequence joins TRBV5-6 and TRBJ2-3; 7 bases are a match to TRBD1. From germline, CDR1 is SGHDT and CDR2 YYEEEE. Losses at the gene ends were 3 bases for V and 5 bases for J; bases not matched to a gene: 3. The CDR3 is 13 residues long. Here the CDR3 DNA reads TGTGCCAGCAGCTCTACAGGGGTAGATACGCAGTATTTT. Amino acid sequence: CASSSTGVDTQYF.

The chain's CDR3 is CASTPGGVTVTGELFF. In DNA form, the CDR3 reads TGTGCCAGCACTCCCGGGGGGGTCACGGTCACCGGGGAGCTGTTTTTT. The V gene is TRBV6-6, the J gene TRBJ2-2; 8 bases are shared with TRBD2. The V and J ends lost 7 bases and 4 bases, in that order; junction bases with no gene match: 11. Germline-derived CDR1 and CDR2 are MNHNY and SVGAGI (reference sequence). The CDR3 is 16 residues long.

For the CDR3, the DNA is TGTGCCAGCAGCTTTGGGACTAGCGGATCCTACGAGCAGTACTTC. Protein product: CASSFGTSGSYEQYF. The chain links TRBV12-1 to TRBJ2-7; whether TRBD2, the table's D call, matches the DNA was not checked. TRBV12-1 is classified as a pseudogene. This CDR3 contains 15 residues.

This clone was found once. The chain recombines TRBV6-6 with TRBJ2-7, with 8 bases lining up with TRBD2. V was pared by 6 bases and J by 0 bases, with 10 bases of the junction left unmatched. The germline CDR1 and CDR2 sequences are MNHNY and SVGAGI (reference sequence). The length of the CDR3 is 16 residues. The CDR3 region has the DNA TGTGCCAGCAGGGAGCTGGCGGGGGGCCACTCCTACGAGCAGTACTTC. Protein: CASRELAGGHSYEQYF.

A few counts support this clone. J is TRBJ1-5 and V is TRBV10-3; TRBD1 matches 8 bases. J lost 9 bases, V lost 6 bases, and 7 bases had no gene match. Germline CDR1 is ENHRY and CDR2 is SYGVKD. This CDR3 has 13 amino acids. The CDR3 is CAISFGQGMPQHF. CDR3 in DNA: TGTGCCATCAGCTTTGGACAGGGAATGCCCCAGCATTTT.

This chain connects TRBV30 to TRBJ1-2; D call uncertain. Germline-derived CDR1 and CDR2 are GTSNPN and SVGIG (reference sequence). The V end lost 6 bases, the J end lost 7 bases, and 15 bases lay between the germline ends. This CDR3 is 12 amino acids long. CDR3 coding DNA: TGTGCCTGCCATCCCCCAGGATCTGGCTACACCTTC. Encoded protein: CACHPPGSGYTF.

This CDR3 is CASSFLSQRGDTQYF. The DNA for the CDR3 is TGTGCCAGCAGCTTTTTAAGCCAGAGGGGGGATACGCAGTATTTT. J is TRBJ2-3 and V is TRBV7-2, with D tentatively TRBD1 (6 bases). Trimming removed 3 bases from V and 6 bases from J, with 16 bases in between. Germline assignment: CDR1 SGHTA and CDR2 FQGNSA. The CDR3 contains 15 residues.

With regard to this clone: Within the sample, other DNA sequences also encode this same CDR3. The chain couples TRBV4-1 to TRBJ2-7, with 9 bases lining up with TRBD1. The CDR3 is made up of 15 amino acids. Germline lookup yields CDR1 MGHRA and CDR2 YSYEKL. The trim removed 3 bases at V and 2 bases at J, leaving 5 bases unmatched. The chain's CDR3 is CASSQAGQGAYEQYF. The CDR3 region has the DNA TGCGCCAGCAGCCAGGCGGGACAGGGTGCCTACGAGCAGTACTTC.

The V call is TRBV28, the J call TRBJ1-2; 12 nucleotides agree with TRBD1. V lost 5 bases, J lost 8 bases, and 6 bases stayed unmatched. Germline V gives CDR1 MDHEN, CDR2 SYDVKM. CDR3 length equals 14 residues. CDR3 coding DNA: TGTGCCAGCAGTGACGGGACAGGGGGCAGCGGCTACACCTTC. This sequence encodes CASSDGTGGSGYTF.

This clone was detected only a few times. This chain connects TRBV9 to TRBJ2-2, with D perhaps matching TRBD1 (6 bases). Trimming left V 3 bases short and J 5 bases short, with 14 bases between. Looked up from germline, CDR1 is SGDLS and CDR2 is YYNGEE. There are 15 residues in the CDR3. The CDR3: CASSDQGRGTGELFF. In DNA, the CDR3 is TGTGCCAGCAGCGATCAGGGAAGGGGGACCGGGGAGCTGTTTTTT.

This clone has only one observation. The CDR3 sequence: CASSYSGLAGGYEQYF. In DNA, the CDR3 is TGTGCCAGCAGTTACTCTGGACTAGCGGGAGGATACGAGCAGTACTTC. J is TRBJ2-7 and V is TRBV6-5; TRBD2 aligns across 14 bases. The CDR3 loop spans 16 amino acids. Germline CDR1 is MNHEY and CDR2 is SVGAGI. V dropped 0 bases and J dropped 4; count of bases not matched to a gene: 2.

This clone was found once. As DNA, the CDR3 is TGTGCCAGCAGCTTAATCCCGAGCTCCTACAATGAGCAGTTCTTC. It translates to CASSLIPSSYNEQFF. This sequence joins TRBV7-3 and TRBJ2-1; no firm D call. The germline V and J ends were trimmed by 1 base and 0 bases, with 7 bases remaining between them. This CDR3 comprises 15 residues. Germline V CDR1 and CDR2: SGHTA, FQGTGA.

The genes are TRBV30 and TRBJ1-2; the D is unclear. Germline V gene data show CDR1 as GTSNPN and CDR2 as SVGIG (reference sequence). The CDR3 contains 11 residues. The V and J ends lost 0 bases and 6 bases respectively, with 5 bases between them. CDR3 residues: CAWSVSHGYTF. CDR3 coding DNA: TGTGCCTGGAGTGTATCTCATGGCTACACCTTC. Filled out from reference TRBV30 and TRBJ1-2, the complete variable domain reads SQTIHQWPATLVQPVGSPLSLECTVEGTSNPNLYWYRQAAGRGLQLLFYSVGIGQISSEVPQNLSASRPQDRQFILSSKKLLLSDSGFYLCAWSVSHGYTFGSGTRLTVV.

V usage is TRBV30 and J usage is TRBJ2-1; TRBD1 might be the D (8 bases). V was pared by 4 bases and J by 7 bases, with 20 bases between. CDR3 length: 15 amino acids. The germline CDR1 and CDR2 sequences are GTSNPN and SVGIG (reference sequence). CDR3 sequence: CAWTTGGGSWNEQFF. CDR3 bases: TGTGCCTGGACTACAGGGGGGGGATCTTGGAATGAGCAGTTCTTC.

The rearrangement uses TRBV4-2 and TRBJ1-1; a possible D gene is TRBD1 (5 bases). V lost 2 bases and J lost 1, with 5 bases in between. The CDR3 totals 13 residues. From germline, CDR1 is LGHNA and CDR2 YNFKEQ. The CDR3 DNA follows: TGTGCCAGCAGCCAAAGGGGGAACACTGAAGCTTTCTTT. It is translated as CASSQRGNTEAFF.

This clone was counted a single time. The chain employs TRBV2 and TRBJ2-2; D not certain. V was cut by 3 bases and J by 11 bases, with 19 bases left in between. Germline values: CDR1 SNHLY, CDR2 FYNNEI. The CDR3 is 15 amino acids. The CDR3 region has the DNA TGTGCCAGCAGTGACCCCTCAGCCCTGGAGCCTGAGCTGTTTTTT. Its protein is CASSDPSALEPELFF.

This chain connects TRBV7-8 to TRBJ1-6; 8 bases line up with TRBD1. The CDR3 covers 12 residues. Germline values: CDR1 SGHVS, CDR2 FQNEAQ. The junction had 3 bases not matched to a gene; V was cut back by 8 bases and J by 9 bases. In DNA, the CDR3 is TGTGCCAGCTCGGACAGGGCTTCACCCCTCCACTTT. Its protein product is CASSDRASPLHF.